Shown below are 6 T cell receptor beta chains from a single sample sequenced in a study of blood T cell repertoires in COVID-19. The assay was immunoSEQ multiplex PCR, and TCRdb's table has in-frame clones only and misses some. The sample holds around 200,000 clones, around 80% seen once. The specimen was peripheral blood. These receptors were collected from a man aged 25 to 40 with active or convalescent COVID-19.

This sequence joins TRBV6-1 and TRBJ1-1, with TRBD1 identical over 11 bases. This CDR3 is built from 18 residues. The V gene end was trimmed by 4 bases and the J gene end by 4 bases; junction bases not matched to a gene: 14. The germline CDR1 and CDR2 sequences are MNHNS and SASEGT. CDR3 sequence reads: CASSGAGQGATGGTEAFF. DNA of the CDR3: TGTGCCAGCAGTGGAGCAGGACAGGGGGCCACGGGGGGCACTGAAGCTTTCTTT.

CDR3 in DNA: TGTGCCAGCAGTTTGACAGTGCCCTCCTACGAGCAGTACTTC. This gives the protein CASSLTVPSYEQYF. V is TRBV27 and J is TRBJ2-7; D is perhaps TRBD1 (5 bases). V was clipped by 3 bases and J by 0 bases, with 9 bases between them. CDR1 is MNHEY and CDR2 is SMNVEV in the germline V gene (reference sequence). The CDR3 consists of 14 residues.

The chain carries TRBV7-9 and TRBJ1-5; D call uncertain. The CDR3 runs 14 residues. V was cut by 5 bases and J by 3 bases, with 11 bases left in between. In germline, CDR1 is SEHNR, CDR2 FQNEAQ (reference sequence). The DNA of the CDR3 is TGTGCCAGCAGCGCCGGGTCCTTCAATCAGCCCCAGCATTTT. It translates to CASSAGSFNQPQHF.

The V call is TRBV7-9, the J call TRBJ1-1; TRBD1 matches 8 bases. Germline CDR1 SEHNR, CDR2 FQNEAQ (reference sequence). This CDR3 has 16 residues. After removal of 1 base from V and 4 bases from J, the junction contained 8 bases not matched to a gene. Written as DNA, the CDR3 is TGTGCCAGCAGCTTAGTTAGAGGACAGGGCGGCACTGAAGCTTTCTTT. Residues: CASSLVRGQGGTEAFF.

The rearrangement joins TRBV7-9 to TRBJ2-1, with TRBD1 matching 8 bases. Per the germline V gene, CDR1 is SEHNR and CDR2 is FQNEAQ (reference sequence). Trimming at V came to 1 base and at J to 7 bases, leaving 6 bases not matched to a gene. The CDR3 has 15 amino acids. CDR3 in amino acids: CASSLGDRSRNEQFF. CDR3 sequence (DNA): TGTGCCAGCAGCTTAGGGGACAGGTCGAGAAATGAGCAGTTCTTC.

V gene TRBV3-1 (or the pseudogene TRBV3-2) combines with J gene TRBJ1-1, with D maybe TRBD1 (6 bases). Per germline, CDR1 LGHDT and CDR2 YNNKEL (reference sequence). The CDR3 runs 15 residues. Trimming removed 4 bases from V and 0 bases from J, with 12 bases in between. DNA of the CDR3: TGTGCCAGCAGCCTAGGACAGTTCCTGAACACTGAAGCTTTCTTT. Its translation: CASSLGQFLNTEAFF.